The following is a TCR beta chain sequence with its context. Its antigen remains unidentified. One base away there is no much larger clone; base qualities are not given. Whole blood was collected in K2EDTA tubes by collaborating institutions according to the institutions' own protocols. For TCRbeta analysis, collaborator samples were shipped as frozen whole blood, as isolated PBMCs, or as DNA extracted from either sample type. TCRbeta CDR3 regions were amplified from genomic DNA using the immunoSEQ Assay, a bias-controlled multiplex PCR. Processing in the source paper ran as follows. Within the assay, amplification of reference gene primers was used to estimate how many nucleated cells each sample contained. To quantify the absolute abundance of each unique TCRbeta CDR3 rearrangement, sequence reads were collapsed and filtered. For each sample, productive Simpson clonality was calculated as the square root of Simpson's diversity index over productive rearrangements. TCRdb carries this immuneACCESS record with in-frame sequences only. Its versions omit some clonotypes, under half of them owing to an unresolved V gene in the studies checked, with the rest unexplained. Clonal size and the V and J genes are those of that table, whereas D and trimming came from the DNA. Here the sample has around 120,000 clones; 71% occur a single time. Around 0.9% of the sample is taken by the ten largest.

Sequences MDHEN (CDR1) and SYDVKM (CDR2) are obtained from the germline V gene. Counted from cysteine to phenylalanine, this CDR3 has 14 amino acids. Of the read, only the CDR3 DNA is kept; its 42 bases are in frame from base 1. Deletion took 5 bases off V and 4 bases off J, with a span of 12 bases between the germline ends. The data were taken from a study of blood T cell repertoires in COVID-19 (dated by TCRdb to 2018 to 2020). For context, the study as a whole: Samples covering the acute and convalescent phases of COVID-19 were provided by collaborators in the United States, Italy and Spain. The material from the prospective study consisted of cDNA or gDNA derived from T cells, B-cell-depleted T cells, or PBMCs. Deeply sampled blood TCRbeta repertoires from subjects exposed to, actively infected with, or recovered from COVID-19 were included in the dataset. The repertoires were released in a freely available public database intended as a resource for research on the immune response to SARS-CoV-2. Samples came from the ongoing ImmuneRACE study (first 160 participants) plus 1,254 subjects from 6 global collaborators. Sample metadata almost always included a de-identified subject ID, COVID-19 status, age in years and sex. HLA class I and class II types, where available, came from metadata supplied by the sample provider rather than from assay-based typing.

Paper-wide results and their limitations: Clinical and demographic metadata were provided uncurated, with the amount varying by source and participant.

This receptor was obtained from a human donor with acute or convalescent COVID-19. The donor label of this sample is uncertain. The material sequenced was peripheral blood. This chain is built from TRBV28 and TRBJ1-5, with the D gene too uncertain to name. The CDR3: CASSTLLPNQPQHF. Read as DNA, the sequence is TGTGCCAGCAGTACGCTTCTACCTAATCAGCCCCAGCATTTT.